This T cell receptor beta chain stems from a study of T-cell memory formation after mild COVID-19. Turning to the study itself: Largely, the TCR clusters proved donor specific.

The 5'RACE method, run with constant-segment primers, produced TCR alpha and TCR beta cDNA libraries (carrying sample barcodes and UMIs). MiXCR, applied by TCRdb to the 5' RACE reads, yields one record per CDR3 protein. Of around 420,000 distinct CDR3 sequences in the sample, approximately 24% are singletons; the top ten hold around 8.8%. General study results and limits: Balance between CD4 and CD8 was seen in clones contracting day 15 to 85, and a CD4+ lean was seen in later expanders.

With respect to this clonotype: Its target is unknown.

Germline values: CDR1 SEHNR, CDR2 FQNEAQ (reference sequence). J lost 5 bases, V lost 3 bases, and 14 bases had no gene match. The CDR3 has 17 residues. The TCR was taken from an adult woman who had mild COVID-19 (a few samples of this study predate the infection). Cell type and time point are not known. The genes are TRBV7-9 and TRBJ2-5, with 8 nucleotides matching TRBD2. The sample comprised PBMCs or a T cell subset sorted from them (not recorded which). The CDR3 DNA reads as TGTGCCAGCAGCTTCACTCCGGGACTAGTCTCATGGGAGACCCAGTACTTC. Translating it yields CASSFTPGLVSWETQYF.